This T cell receptor beta chain was profiled in a study of cytomegalovirus exposure and HLA in healthy donors. Regarding the study as a whole: TCR beta V- and J-gene trimming, according to a later analysis, was linked to a missense DCLRE1C variant. Later analysis showed TCR association rates varying by HLA locus, highest for DRB1 and lowest for HLA-C. CMV serostatus stood as the only immune exposure information on hand.

Each donor's status was that of a healthy bone marrow donor. Use of 60 Vbeta and 13 Jbeta primers characterized the PCR. Clones were sequenced by immunoSEQ multiplex PCR, and TCRdb holds only the in-frame ones, with some missing. The sample has around 160,000 clones; 68% are singletons. Germline V gives CDR1 WSHSY, CDR2 SAAADI. V trimming: 3 bases; J trimming: 4 bases; junction bases outside the gene matches: 13. This CDR3 has 17 amino acids. A note on this clone: Antigen: not known.

Sample: PBMCs. The chain joins TRBV10-2 to TRBJ2-7, with 9 bases that match TRBD1. This clonotype was obtained from a man aged 50-59 years in good health and CMV-seronegative. As DNA, the CDR3 is TGCGCCAGCAGTGATAGGCCTTCACAGGGGGCTACGTACGAGCAGTACTTC. Translating it yields CASSDRPSQGATYEQYF.